This TCR beta chain was identified in a study of T cell responses to AZD1222 COVID-19 vaccine. Some clones are missing from TCRdb's copy, which holds only in-frame ones; the method was immunoSEQ multiplex PCR. The repertoire consists of about 150,000 clones, with around 93% occurring once and the leading ten covering approximately 4%. General observations from the study: In the spike-specific TCR repertoire, nearly half reportedly target unmutated variant regions. With dominance at 160-218 and 743-854, vaccine-associated CD4 TCRs spanned spike. Clonal diversity was possibly underestimated, and the donors were mostly white British, with more females. Spike-specific TCRs gained breadth and depth after people received two AZD1222 doses.

CDR1 is KGHSH and CDR2 is LQKENI in the germline V gene. V dropped 3 bases and J dropped 6 bases, with 9 bases sitting between them. The CDR3 consists of 14 residues. As concerns this clone: Its antigen is currently unknown.

The sample here was peripheral blood, taken on day 0 of AZD1222 vaccination. The chain couples TRBV18 to TRBJ1-6; D may be TRBD1 (5 bases). This receptor was obtained from an adult in good health. The CDR3 nucleotides read TGTGCCAGCTCACCCGGGACCCGTAATTCACCCCTCCACTTT. It codes for CASSPGTRNSPLHF.